This T cell receptor beta chain was retrieved from a study of CD8 T cells in Susac syndrome. This clonotype was counted a single time. The CDR3 totals 16 residues. Trimming took 3 bases from V and 4 from J; bases not matched to a gene: 8. Germline V gives CDR1 MGHDK, CDR2 SYGVNS. A quantity of about 0.5 to 1 ug RNA underwent reverse transcription using random hexamers. The CDR3 of TCR beta was amplified by immunoSEQ multiplex PCR across 54 Vbeta and 13 Jbeta. A single record per CDR3 protein comes from TCRdb applying MiXCR to the immunoSEQ multiplex PCR reads. The table shows about 300,000 distinct CDR3 sequences, with over 75% occurring only once. The multiple sclerosis controls were treatment-naive patients affected by stable or active relapsing-remitting disease. It was negative isolation that provided the CD8+ and CD4+ T cells, whereas TEMRA cells were enriched by FACS.

This TCR was sampled from a human donor with multiple sclerosis. Sequencing was carried out using CD8+ T cells from PBMCs. This chain joins TRBV25-1 and TRBJ2-5; 10 nucleotides agree with TRBD1. The DNA for the CDR3 is TGTGCCAGCAGTGACCCTGGGACAGGGGAGAGAGAGACCCAGTACTTC. It is translated as CASSDPGTGERETQYF.